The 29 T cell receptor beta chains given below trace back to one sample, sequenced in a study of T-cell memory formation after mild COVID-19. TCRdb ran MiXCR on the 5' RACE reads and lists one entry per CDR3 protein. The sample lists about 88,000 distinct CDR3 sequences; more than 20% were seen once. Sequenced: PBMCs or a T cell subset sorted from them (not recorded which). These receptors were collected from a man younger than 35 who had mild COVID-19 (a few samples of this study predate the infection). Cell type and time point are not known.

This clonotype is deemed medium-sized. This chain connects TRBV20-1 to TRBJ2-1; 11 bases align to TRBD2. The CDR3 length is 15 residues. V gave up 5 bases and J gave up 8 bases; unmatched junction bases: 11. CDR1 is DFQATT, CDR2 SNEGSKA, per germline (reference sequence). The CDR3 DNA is TGCAGTGCTCTCCTAGCGGGGGGACTAAGTCATGAGCAGTTCTTC. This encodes CSALLAGGLSHEQFF.

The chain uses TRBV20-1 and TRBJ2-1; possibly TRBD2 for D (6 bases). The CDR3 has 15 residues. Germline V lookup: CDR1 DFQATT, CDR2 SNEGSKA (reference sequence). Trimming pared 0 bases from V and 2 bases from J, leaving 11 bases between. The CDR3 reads CSARELAQAYNEQFF. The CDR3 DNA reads TGCAGTGCTAGAGAACTAGCCCAAGCCTACAATGAGCAGTTCTTC.

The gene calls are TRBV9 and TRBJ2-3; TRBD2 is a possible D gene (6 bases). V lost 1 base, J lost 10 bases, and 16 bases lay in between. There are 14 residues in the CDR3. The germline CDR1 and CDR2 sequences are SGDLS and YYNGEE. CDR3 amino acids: CASSVRGLERAQYF. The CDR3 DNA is TGTGCCAGCAGCGTACGGGGTCTCGAGCGGGCGCAGTATTTT.

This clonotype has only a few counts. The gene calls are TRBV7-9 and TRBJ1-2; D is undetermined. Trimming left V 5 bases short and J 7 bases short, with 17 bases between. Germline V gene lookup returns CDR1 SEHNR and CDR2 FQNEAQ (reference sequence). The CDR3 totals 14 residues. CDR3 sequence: CASSPSGPAGGYTF. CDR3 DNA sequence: TGTGCCAGCAGCCCGTCCGGACCCGCCGGTGGCTACACCTTC.

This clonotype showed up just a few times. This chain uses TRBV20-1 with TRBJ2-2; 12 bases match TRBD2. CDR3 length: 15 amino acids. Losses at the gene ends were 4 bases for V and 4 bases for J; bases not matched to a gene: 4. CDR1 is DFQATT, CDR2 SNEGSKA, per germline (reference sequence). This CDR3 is CSATGLAGFTGELFF. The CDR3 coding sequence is TGCAGTGCTACGGGACTAGCGGGTTTCACCGGGGAGCTGTTTTTT.

This CDR3 reads CASMSLKVTEAFF. In DNA, the CDR3 is TGTGCCTCCATGTCACTCAAGGTTACTGAAGCTTTCTTT. The rearrangement joins TRBV4-2 to TRBJ1-1, with D unclear. CDR3 length equals 13 residues. Germline loops: CDR1 LGHNA, CDR2 YNFKEQ. V lost 11 bases and J lost 5, with 18 bases in between.

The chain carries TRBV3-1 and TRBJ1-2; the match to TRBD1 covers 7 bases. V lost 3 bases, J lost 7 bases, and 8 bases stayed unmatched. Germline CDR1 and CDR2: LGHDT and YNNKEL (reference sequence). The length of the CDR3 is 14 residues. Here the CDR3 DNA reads TGTGCCAGCAGCCAGGGACAGTACGCCCTTGGCTACACCTTC. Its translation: CASSQGQYALGYTF.

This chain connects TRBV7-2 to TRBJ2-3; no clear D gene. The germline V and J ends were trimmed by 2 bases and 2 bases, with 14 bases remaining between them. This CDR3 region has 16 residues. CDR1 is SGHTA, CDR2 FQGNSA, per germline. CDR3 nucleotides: TGTGCCAGCAGCTTACCGGCGTGGGGATACACAGATACGCAGTATTTT. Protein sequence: CASSLPAWGYTDTQYF.

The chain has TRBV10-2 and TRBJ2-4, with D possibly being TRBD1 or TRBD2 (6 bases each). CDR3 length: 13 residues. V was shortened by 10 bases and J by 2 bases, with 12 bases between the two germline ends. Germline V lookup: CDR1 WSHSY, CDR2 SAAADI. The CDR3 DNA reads TGCGCCACCCTAGGGGGGACCAAAAACATTCAGTACTTC. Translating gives CATLGGTKNIQYF.

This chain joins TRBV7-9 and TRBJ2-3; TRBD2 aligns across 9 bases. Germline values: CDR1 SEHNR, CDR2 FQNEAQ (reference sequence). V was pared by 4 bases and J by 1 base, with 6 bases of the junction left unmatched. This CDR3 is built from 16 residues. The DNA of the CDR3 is TGTGCCAGCAGCTCAAGAGCGGGGGGTGGCACAGATACGCAGTATTTT. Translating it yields CASSSRAGGGTDTQYF.

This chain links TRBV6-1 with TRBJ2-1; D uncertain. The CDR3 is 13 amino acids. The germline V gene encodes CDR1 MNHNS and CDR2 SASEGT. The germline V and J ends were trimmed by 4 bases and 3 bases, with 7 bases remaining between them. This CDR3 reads CASSVARYNEQFF. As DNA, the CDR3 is TGTGCCAGCAGTGTGGCGCGCTACAATGAGCAGTTCTTC.

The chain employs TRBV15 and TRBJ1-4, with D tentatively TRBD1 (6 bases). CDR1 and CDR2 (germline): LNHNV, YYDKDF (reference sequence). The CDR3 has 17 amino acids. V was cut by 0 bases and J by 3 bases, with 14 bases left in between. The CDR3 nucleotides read TGTGCCACCAGCAGAGATCCCACAGGGCTAGCTAATGAAAAACTGTTTTTT. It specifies CATSRDPTGLANEKLFF.

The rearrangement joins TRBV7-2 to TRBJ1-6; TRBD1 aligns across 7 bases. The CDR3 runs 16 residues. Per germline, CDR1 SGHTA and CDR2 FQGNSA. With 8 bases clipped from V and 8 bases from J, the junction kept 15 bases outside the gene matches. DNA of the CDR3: TGTGCCAGCTCCCTAGGAGGCAGGGGGAGGTATTCACCCCTCCACTTT. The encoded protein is CASSLGGRGRYSPLHF.

The CDR3 bases are TGTGCCTGGGGGGGCGACACCGGGGAGCTGTTTTTT. Encoded protein: CAWGGDTGELFF. The genes are TRBV7-6 and TRBJ2-2, with D maybe TRBD2 (7 bases). The CDR3 consists of 12 residues. Trimming left V 11 bases short and J 3 bases short, with 10 bases between. The germline gives CDR1 SGHVS, CDR2 FNYEAQ.

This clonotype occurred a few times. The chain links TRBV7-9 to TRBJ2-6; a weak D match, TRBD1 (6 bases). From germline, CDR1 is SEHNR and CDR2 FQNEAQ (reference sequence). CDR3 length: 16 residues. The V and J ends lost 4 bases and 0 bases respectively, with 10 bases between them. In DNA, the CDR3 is TGTGCCAGCAGCTCTAAGGACAGCTCTGGGGCCAACGTCCTGACTTTC. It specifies CASSSKDSSGANVLTF. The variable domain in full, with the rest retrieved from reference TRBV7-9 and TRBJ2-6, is DTGVSQNPRHKITKRGQNVTFRCDPISEHNRLYWYRQTLGQGPEFLTYFQNEAQLEKSRLLSDRFSAERPKGSFSTLEIQRTEQGDSAMYLCASSSKDSSGANVLTFGAGSRLTVL.

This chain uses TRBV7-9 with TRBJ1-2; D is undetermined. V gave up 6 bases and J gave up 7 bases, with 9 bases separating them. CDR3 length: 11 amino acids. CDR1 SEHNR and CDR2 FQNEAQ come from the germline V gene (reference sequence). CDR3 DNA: TGTGCCAGCAGAGCCGACCCTGGCTACACCTTC. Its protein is CASRADPGYTF.

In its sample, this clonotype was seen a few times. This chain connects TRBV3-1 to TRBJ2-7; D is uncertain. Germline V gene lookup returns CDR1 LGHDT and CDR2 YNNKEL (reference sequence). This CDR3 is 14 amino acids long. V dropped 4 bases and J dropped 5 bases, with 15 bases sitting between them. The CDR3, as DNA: TGTGCCAGCAGCCCTCAGGTTAGCTCTCACGAGCAGTACGTC. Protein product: CASSPQVSSHEQYV.

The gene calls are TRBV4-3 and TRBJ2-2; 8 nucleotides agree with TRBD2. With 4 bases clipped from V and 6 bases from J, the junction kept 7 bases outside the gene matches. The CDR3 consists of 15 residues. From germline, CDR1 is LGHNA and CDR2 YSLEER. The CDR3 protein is CASSLLAGGSGELFF. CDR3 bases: TGCGCCAGCAGCCTGCTAGCGGGCGGTTCCGGGGAGCTGTTTTTT.

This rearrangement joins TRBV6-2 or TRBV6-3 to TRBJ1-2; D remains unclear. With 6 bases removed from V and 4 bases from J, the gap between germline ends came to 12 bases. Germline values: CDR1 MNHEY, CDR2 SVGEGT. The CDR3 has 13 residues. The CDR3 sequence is CASSNGPVYGYTF. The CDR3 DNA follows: TGTGCCAGCAGCAACGGGCCAGTCTATGGCTACACCTTC.

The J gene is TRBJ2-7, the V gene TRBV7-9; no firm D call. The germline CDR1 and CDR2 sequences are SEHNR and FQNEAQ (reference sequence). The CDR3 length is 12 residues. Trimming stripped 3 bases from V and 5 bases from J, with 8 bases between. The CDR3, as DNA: TGTGCCAGCAGCTTCCTGACGGACGAGCAGTACTTC. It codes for CASSFLTDEQYF.

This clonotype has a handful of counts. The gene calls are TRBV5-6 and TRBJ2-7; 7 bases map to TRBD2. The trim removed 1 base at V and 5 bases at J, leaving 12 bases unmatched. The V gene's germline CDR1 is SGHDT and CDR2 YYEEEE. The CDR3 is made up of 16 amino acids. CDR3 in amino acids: CASSLSWRLASHEQYF. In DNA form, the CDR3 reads TGTGCCAGCAGCTTGTCTTGGAGACTAGCCAGTCACGAGCAGTACTTC.

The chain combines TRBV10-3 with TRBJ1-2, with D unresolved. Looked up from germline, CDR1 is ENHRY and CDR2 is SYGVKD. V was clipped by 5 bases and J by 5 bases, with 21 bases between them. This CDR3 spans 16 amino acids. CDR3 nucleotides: TGTGCCATCAGTACTCGGACGGACGCCCACCAGTATGGCTACACCTTC. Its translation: CAISTRTDAHQYGYTF.

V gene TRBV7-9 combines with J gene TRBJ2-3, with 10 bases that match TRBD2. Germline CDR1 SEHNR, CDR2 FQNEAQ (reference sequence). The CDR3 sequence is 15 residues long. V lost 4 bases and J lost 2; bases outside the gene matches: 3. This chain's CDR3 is CASSSGTSDTDTQYF. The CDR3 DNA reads TGTGCCAGCAGCTCCGGGACTAGCGACACAGATACGCAGTATTTT.

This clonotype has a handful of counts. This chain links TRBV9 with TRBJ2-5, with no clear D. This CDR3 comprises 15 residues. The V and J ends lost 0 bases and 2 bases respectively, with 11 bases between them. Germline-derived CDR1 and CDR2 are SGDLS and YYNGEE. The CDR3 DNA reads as TGTGCCAGCAGCGTAGGAGAGGCAGATCAAGAGACCCAGTACTTC. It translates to CASSVGEADQETQYF.

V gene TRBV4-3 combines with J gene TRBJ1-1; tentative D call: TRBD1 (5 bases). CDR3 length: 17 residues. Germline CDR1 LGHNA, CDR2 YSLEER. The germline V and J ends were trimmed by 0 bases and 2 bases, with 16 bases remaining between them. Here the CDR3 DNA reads TGCGCCAGCAGCCAAGAAGGCTTTGGAGGGGATAACACTGAAGCTTTCTTT. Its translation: CASSQEGFGGDNTEAFF.

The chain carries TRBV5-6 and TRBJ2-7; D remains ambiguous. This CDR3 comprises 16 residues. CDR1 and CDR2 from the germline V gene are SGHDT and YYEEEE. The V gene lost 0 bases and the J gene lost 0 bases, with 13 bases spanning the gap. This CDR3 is CASSLALEVGSYEQYF. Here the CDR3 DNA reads TGTGCCAGCAGCTTGGCCCTTGAGGTGGGCTCCTACGAGCAGTACTTC. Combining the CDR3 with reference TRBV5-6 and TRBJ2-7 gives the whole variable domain DAGVTQSPTHLIKTRGQQVTLRCSPKSGHDTVSWYQQALGQGPQFIFQYYEEEERQRGNFPDRFSGHQFPNYSSELNVNALLLGDSALYLCASSLALEVGSYEQYFGPGTRLTVT.

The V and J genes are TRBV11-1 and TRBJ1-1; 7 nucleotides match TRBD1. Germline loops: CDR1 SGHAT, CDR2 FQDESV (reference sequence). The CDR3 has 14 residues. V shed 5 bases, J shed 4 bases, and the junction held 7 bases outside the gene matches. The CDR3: CASSQRQGPTEAFF. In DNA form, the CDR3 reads TGTGCCAGCAGCCAGAGACAGGGCCCCACTGAAGCTTTCTTT.

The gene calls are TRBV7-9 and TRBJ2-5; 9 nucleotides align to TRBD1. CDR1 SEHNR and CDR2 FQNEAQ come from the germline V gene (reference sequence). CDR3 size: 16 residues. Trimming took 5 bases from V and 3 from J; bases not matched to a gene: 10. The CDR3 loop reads CASSPSRGTGKETQYF. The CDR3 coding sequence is TGTGCCAGCAGCCCCTCCCGGGGGACAGGGAAAGAGACCCAGTACTTC.

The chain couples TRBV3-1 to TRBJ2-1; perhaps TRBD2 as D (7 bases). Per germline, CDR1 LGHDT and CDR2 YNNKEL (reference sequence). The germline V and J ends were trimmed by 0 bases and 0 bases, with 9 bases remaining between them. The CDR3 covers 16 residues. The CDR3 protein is CASSQERGPSYNEQFF. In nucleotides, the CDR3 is TGTGCCAGCAGCCAAGAGCGGGGGCCCTCCTACAATGAGCAGTTCTTC.